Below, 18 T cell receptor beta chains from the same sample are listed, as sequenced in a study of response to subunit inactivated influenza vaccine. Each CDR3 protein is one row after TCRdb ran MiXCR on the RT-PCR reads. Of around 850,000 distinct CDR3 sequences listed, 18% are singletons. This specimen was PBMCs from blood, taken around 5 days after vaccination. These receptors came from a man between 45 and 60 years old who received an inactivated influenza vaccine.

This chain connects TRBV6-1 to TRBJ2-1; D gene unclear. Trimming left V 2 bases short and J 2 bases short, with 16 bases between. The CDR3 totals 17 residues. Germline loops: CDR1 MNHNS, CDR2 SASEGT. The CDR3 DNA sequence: TGTGCCAGCAGTGAAAGAAAGGTGGGCGCTCCCTACAATGAGCAGTTCTTC. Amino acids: CASSERKVGAPYNEQFF.

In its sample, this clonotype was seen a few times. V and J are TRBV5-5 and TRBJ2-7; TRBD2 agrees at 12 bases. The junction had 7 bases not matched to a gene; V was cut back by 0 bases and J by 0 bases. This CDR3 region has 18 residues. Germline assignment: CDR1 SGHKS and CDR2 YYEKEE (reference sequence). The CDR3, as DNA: TGTGCCAGCAGCTTGGCCGTCACTAGCGGGAGGACCTCCTACGAGCAGTACTTC. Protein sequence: CASSLAVTSGRTSYEQYF.

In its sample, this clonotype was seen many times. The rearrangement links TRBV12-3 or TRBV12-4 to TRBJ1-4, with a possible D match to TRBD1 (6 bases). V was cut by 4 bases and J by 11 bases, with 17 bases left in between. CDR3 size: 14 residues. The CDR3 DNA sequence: TGTGCCAGCAGTTACAGGGTCTCCGGAGGGAAACTGTTTTTT. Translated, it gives CASSYRVSGGKLFF.

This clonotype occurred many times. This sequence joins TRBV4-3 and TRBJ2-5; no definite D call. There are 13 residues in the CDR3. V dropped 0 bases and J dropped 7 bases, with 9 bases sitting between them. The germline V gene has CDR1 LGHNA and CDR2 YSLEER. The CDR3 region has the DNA TGCGCCAGCAGCCAAGACTTAGTCTCGACCCAGTACTTC. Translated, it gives CASSQDLVSTQYF.

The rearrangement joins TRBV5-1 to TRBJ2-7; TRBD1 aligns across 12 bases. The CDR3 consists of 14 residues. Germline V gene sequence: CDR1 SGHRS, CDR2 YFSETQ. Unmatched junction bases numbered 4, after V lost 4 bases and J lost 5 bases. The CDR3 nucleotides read TGCGCCAGCAGCCCCGGGGACAGGGGGCACGAGCAGTACTTC. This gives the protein CASSPGDRGHEQYF.

The DNA of the CDR3 is TGTGCCAGCAGTCCGGCGACTAGCGGCAACTCCTACAATGAGCAGTTCTTC. It encodes CASSPATSGNSYNEQFF. This chain connects TRBV28 to TRBJ2-1, with TRBD2 matching 9 bases. This CDR3 has 17 residues. The junction had 8 bases not matched to a gene; V was cut back by 5 bases and J by 0 bases. The germline CDR1 and CDR2 sequences are MDHEN and SYDVKM. Filled out from reference TRBV28 and TRBJ2-1, the complete variable domain reads DVKVTQSSRYLVKRTGEKVFLECVQDMDHENMFWYRQDPGLGLRLIYFSYDVKMKEKGDIPEGYSVSREKKERFSLILESASTNQTSMYLCASSPATSGNSYNEQFFGPGTRLTVL.

DNA for the CDR3: TGTGCCAGCAGCGCCGAGTCCTACGAGCAGTACTTC. Residues: CASSAESYEQYF. V is TRBV9 and J is TRBJ2-7; D not certain. Germline lookup yields CDR1 SGDLS and CDR2 YYNGEE. This CDR3 region has 12 residues. V lost 3 bases and J lost 1, with 5 bases in between.

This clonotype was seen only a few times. In nucleotides, the CDR3 is TGTGCCAGCAGCACCGGACAGCCAGGGGCCACAGATACGCAGTATTTT. This codes for CASSTGQPGATDTQYF. The chain uses TRBV7-9 and TRBJ2-3; maybe TRBD1 (6 bases). This CDR3 comprises 16 residues. Germline loops: CDR1 SEHNR, CDR2 FQNEAQ (reference sequence). Trimming removed 5 bases at V and 2 bases at J, with 17 bases between. Supplemented by reference TRBV7-9 and TRBJ2-3, the full variable domain reads DTGVSQNPRHKITKRGQNVTFRCDPISEHNRLYWYRQTLGQGPEFLTYFQNEAQLEKSRLLSDRFSAERPKGSFSTLEIQRTEQGDSAMYLCASSTGQPGATDTQYFGPGTRLTVL.

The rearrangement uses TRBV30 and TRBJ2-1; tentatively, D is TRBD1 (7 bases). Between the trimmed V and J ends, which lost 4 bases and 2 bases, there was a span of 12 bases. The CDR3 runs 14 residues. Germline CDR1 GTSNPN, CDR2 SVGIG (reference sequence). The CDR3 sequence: CAWTRGTAYNEQFF. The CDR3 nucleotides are TGTGCCTGGACCCGCGGGACAGCCTACAATGAGCAGTTCTTC.

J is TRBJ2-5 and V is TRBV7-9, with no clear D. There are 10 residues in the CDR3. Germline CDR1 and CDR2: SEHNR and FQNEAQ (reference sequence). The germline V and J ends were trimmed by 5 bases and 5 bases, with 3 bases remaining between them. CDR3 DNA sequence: TGTGCCAGCAGCGCGGAGACCCAGTACTTC. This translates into CASSAETQYF.

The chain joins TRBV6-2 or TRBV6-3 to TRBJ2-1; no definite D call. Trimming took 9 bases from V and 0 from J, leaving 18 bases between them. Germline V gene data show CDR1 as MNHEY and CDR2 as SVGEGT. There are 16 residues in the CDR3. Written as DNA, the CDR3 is TGTGCCAGTCTCCGGGCCGACGTTAGCTCCTACAATGAGCAGTTCTTC. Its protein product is CASLRADVSSYNEQFF.

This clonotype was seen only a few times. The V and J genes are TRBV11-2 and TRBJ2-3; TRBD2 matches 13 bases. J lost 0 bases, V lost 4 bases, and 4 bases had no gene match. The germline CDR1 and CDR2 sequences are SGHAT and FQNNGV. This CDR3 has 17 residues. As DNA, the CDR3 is TGTGCCAGCAGCTCCGGGACTAGCGGGACTAGCACAGATACGCAGTATTTT. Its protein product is CASSSGTSGTSTDTQYF.

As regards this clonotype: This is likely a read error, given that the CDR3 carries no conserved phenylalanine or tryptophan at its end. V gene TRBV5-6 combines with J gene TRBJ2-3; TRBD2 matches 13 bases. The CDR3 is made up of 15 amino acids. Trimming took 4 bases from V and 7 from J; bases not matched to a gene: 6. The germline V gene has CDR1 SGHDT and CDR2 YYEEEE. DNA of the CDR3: TGTGCCAGCAGCCGACTAGCGGGGGGTACGTATACGCAGTATTAT. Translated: CASSRLAGGTYTQYY.

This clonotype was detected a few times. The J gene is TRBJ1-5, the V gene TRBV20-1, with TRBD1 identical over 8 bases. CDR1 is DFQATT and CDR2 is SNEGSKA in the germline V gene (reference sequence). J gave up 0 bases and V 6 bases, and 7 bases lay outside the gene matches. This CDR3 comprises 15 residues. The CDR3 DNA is TGCAGTGCCAGGACAGGGTCTTATAGCAATCAGCCCCAGCATTTT. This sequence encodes CSARTGSYSNQPQHF.

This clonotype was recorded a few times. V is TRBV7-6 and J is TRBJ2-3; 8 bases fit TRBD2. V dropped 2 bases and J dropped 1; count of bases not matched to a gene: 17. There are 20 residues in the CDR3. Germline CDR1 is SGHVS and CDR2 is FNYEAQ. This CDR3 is CASSLQSGGRPYIRTDTQYF. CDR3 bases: TGTGCCAGCAGCTTACAGAGCGGGGGCCGACCCTACATCCGCACAGATACGCAGTATTTT.

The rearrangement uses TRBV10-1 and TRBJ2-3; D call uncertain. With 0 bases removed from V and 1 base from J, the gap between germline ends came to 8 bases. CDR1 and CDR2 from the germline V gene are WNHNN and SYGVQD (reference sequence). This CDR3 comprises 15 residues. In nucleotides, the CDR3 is TGCGCCAGCAGTGAGTCAGCCGTCCGCACAGATACGCAGTATTTT. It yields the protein CASSESAVRTDTQYF.

Here the CDR3 DNA reads TGTGCCACCAGTGAACCCGACAGAAGTGAAGCTTTCTTT. Protein sequence: CATSEPDRSEAFF. The gene calls are TRBV24-1 and TRBJ1-1; perhaps TRBD1 as D (5 bases). Germline CDR1 reads KGHDR; CDR2 reads SFDVKD. V lost 4 bases and J lost 7, with 12 bases in between. The CDR3 extends over 13 amino acids.

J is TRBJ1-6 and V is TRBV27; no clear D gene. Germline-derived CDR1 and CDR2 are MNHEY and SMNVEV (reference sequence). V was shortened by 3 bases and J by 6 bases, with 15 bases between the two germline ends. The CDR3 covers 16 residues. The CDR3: CASSLRELGGNSPLHF. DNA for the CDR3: TGTGCCAGCAGTTTGCGGGAGCTTGGAGGTAATTCACCCCTCCACTTT.